The clone carrying this T cell receptor (beta chain) was counted once. Its target is not known. The entry originates in a study of a mutant IDH1 vaccine in newly diagnosed glioma. Sequencing used immunoSEQ multiplex PCR; TCRdb keeps in-frame clones, though not all of them. The sample carries about 60,000 clones, 75% to 85% recorded once. Stated time point: week 35, safety follow-up. What each vaccine dose contained was 300 ug of mutant IDH1 20-mer peptide, accompanied by topical imiquimod. Trimming stripped 5 bases from V and 5 bases from J, with 10 bases between. Germline V gives CDR1 SGHNT, CDR2 YENEEA. The CDR3 consists of 13 residues.

The material was PBMCs, obtained from a glioma patient whose treatment included an IDH1 peptide vaccine. This TCR was recovered from a middle-aged man with glioma. The gene calls are TRBV11-3 and TRBJ2-1; D is possibly TRBD1 (6 bases). CDR3 protein: CASSLDSHNEQFF. The CDR3, as DNA: TGTGCCAGCAGCCTGGACAGTCACAATGAGCAGTTCTTC.